A single sample gave rise to the 12 T cell receptor beta chains below, sequenced in a study of tumor and adjacent non-tumor tissue in lung cancer. The library came from three nested PCR rounds adapted from ARM-PCR protocols. Each CDR3 protein gets one entry after TCRdb re-called the multiplex PCR reads with MiXCR. The data contain tens of thousands of distinct CDR3 sequences, about 67% of them singletons. This sample's RNA came from whole unsorted tissue. The material sequenced was lung tumor tissue. These receptors all stem from a man between 60 and 70 years old with non-small cell lung cancer.

Concerning this clonotype itself: This may arise from a read error, as a much more abundant clone is one base away. V gene TRBV7-8 combines with J gene TRBJ2-5; 7 nucleotides align to TRBD2. The CDR3 has 15 amino acids. Germline values: CDR1 SGHVS, CDR2 FQNEAQ. The V segment lost 5 bases and the J segment 5 bases; nucleotides outside the gene matches: 11. CDR3 loop: CASSGGEGPHETQYF. The DNA of the CDR3 is TGTGCCAGCAGCGGAGGGGAGGGCCCCCACGAGACCCAGTACTTC. Full variable domain (rest looked up from reference TRBV7-8 and TRBJ2-5): GAGVSQSPRYKVAKRGQDVALRCDPISGHVSLFWYQQALGQGPEFLTYFQNEAQLDKSGLPSDRFFAERPEGSVSTLKIQRTQQEDSAVYLCASSGGEGPHETQYFGPGTRLLVL.

The chain joins TRBV6-2 or TRBV6-3 to TRBJ2-6; the D gene is possibly TRBD1 (6 bases). With 7 bases removed from V and 12 bases from J, the gap between germline ends came to 16 bases. The CDR3 spans 13 residues. Per germline, CDR1 MNHEY and CDR2 SVGEGT. The DNA for the CDR3 is TGTGCCAGCATAGAGGGACAAGTCAGCGTCCTGACTTTC. Translated: CASIEGQVSVLTF.

On this clonotype: This CDR3 is missing its conserved last phenylalanine or tryptophan, likely due to a read error. The rearrangement links TRBV6-2 or TRBV6-3 to TRBJ1-5; the match to TRBD1 covers 9 bases. Germline-derived CDR1 and CDR2 are MNHEY and SVGEGT. CDR3 length equals 14 residues. CDR3 sequence reads: CASRLDRGNQPQHI. In nucleotides, the CDR3 is TGTGCCAGCAGACTTGACAGGGGGAATCAGCCACAGCATATT.

This chain links TRBV5-4 with TRBJ2-5; possible D gene TRBD1, 6 bases. In germline, CDR1 is SGHNT, CDR2 YYREEE (reference sequence). The CDR3 contains 14 residues. V was cut by 0 bases and J by 11 bases, with 17 bases left in between. The CDR3, as DNA: TGTGCCAGCAGCTTGGGCTCGCCGCAAGGGACACAGTACTTC. It translates to CASSLGSPQGTQYF.

The chain couples TRBV4-3 to TRBJ2-1; 7 bases agree with TRBD1. Germline V gene sequence: CDR1 LGHNA, CDR2 YSLEER. V lost 4 bases and J lost 9; bases outside the gene matches: 12. This CDR3 comprises 15 residues. In nucleotides, the CDR3 is TGCGCCAGCAGCCTGTCCCCCAGGGGGTACCGTGAGCAGTTCTTC. Translation: CASSLSPRGYREQFF.

V gene TRBV20-1 combines with J gene TRBJ2-5; TRBD2 matches at 9 bases. The CDR3 consists of 16 residues. Trimming removed 0 bases from V and 5 bases from J; junction bases left unmatched: 10. Germline values: CDR1 DFQATT, CDR2 SNEGSKA (reference sequence). CDR3 coding DNA: TGCAGTGCTAGAGAAGCTAGCGGGATGGCCCTCGAGACCCAGTACTTC. It specifies CSAREASGMALETQYF.

The chain combines TRBV4-3 with TRBJ2-3; TRBD2 agrees at 7 bases. Germline V gene data show CDR1 as LGHNA and CDR2 as YSLEER. The CDR3 length is 17 residues. J was trimmed by 1 base and V by 4 bases; bases with no gene match: 11. The CDR3 DNA sequence: TGCGCCAGCAGCCTGGAATCGAGTGGGAGGGGCACAGATACGCAGTATTTT. Protein: CASSLESSGRGTDTQYF.

Regarding this clonotype: Relative to the germline gene, one junction end is altered; a read error may explain this. The chain employs TRBV12-3 or TRBV12-4 and TRBJ1-6; D is possibly TRBD1 (5 bases). The CDR3 contains 14 residues. Here the CDR3 DNA reads TGTGCCAGCACTTTAGGGGTATATTATTCACCCCTCCACTTT. This sequence encodes CASTLGVYYSPLHF.

In regard to this clonotype: A much larger clone is a single base away; this may be a read error. The gene calls are TRBV28 and TRBJ2-5, with a possible D match to TRBD2 (7 bases). Per the germline V gene, CDR1 is MDHEN and CDR2 is SYDVKM. CDR3 length equals 14 residues. CDR3 amino acids: CANSFGGGAGTQYF. The CDR3 coding sequence is TGTGCCAACAGTTTTGGGGGGGGCGCCGGGACCCAGTACTTC.

With respect to this clonotype: Relative to the germline gene, one junction end is altered; a read error may explain this. This chain joins TRBV6-2 or TRBV6-3 and TRBJ1-1; D call uncertain. Per the germline V gene, CDR1 is MNHEY and CDR2 is SVGEGT. This CDR3 is built from 14 residues. The CDR3 sequence is CASSGAYMNTETFF. The CDR3, as DNA: TGTGCCAGCAGCGGAGCATACATGAACACTGAAACTTTCTTT.

For this clonotype: At one boundary the junction diverges from the germline segment, which might be a read error. This chain connects TRBV6-1 to TRBJ1-2; D possibly corresponds to TRBD1 (5 bases). This CDR3 region has 16 residues. The V gene's germline CDR1 is MNHNS and CDR2 SASEGT. The CDR3 loop reads CASRQRLSAPNYGYTF. CDR3 bases: TGTGCCAGCCGACAGAGACTAAGTGCACCCAACTATGGTTACACCTTC.

With regard to this clonotype: Since a much larger clone is just one base distant, this may be a read error. The chain recombines TRBV13 with TRBJ1-1, with a tentative D call TRBD1 (5 bases). Germline lookup yields CDR1 PRHDT and CDR2 FYEKMQ (reference sequence). This CDR3 is 12 amino acids long. Here the CDR3 reads CTSSPPAGQAFF. In DNA form, the CDR3 reads TGTACCAGCAGCCCCCCGGCAGGGCAAGCTTTCTTT.